These T cell receptor beta chains were read from a single sample in a study of cytomegalovirus exposure and HLA in healthy donors. Libraries were prepared by immunoSEQ multiplex PCR; TCRdb keeps only in-frame clonotypes and omits some of them. The table has around 150,000 clones, over 85% seen once. Sequencing was carried out using PBMCs. The receptor source for this set is a man younger than 35 in good health and CMV-seropositive. Each CDR3 is given with its conserved first and last residue. Part of the rows lack a size; the others show once, few, many or a class for expanded clones.

>16|TRBV28|-|TRBJ2-3
CASSSRGRAAADTQYF
>14|TRBV5-4|-|TRBJ1-1
CASSLTGTITEAFF
>16|TRBV5-4|-|TRBJ2-7
CASSLQVFSRPDEQYF
>14|TRBV7-3|-|TRBJ1-2
CASSPGPSSNGYTF
>15|TRBV2|-|TRBJ2-1
CASWIRNPGRNEQFF
>13|TRBV4-1|-|TRBJ2-5
CASSQNREETQYF
>15|TRBV27|-|TRBJ2-5
CASSLLAGGPQTQYF
>11|TRBV30|once|TRBJ2-5
CAWSVLETQYF
>16|TRBV28|-|TRBJ2-1
CASSPAGRKAYNEQFF
>15|TRBV19|-|TRBJ1-2
CASSMDLAGGYGYTF
>17|TRBV6-1|-|TRBJ2-6
CASSEAYQVSGANVLTF
>14|TRBV2|-|TRBJ2-1
CASSAPRGYNEQFF
>15|TRBV5-6|-|TRBJ2-3
CASSLGTSLTDTQYF